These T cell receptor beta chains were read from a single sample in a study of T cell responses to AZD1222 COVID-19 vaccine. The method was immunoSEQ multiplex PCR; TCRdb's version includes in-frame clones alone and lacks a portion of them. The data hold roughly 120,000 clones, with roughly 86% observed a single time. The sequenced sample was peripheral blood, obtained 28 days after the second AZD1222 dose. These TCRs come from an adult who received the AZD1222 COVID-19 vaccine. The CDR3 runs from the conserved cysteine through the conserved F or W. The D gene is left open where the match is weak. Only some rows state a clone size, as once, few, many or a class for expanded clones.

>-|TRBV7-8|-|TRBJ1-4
CASSLGEGWKKLFF
TGTGCCAGCAGCCTCGGGGAGGGTTGGAAAAAACTGTTTTTT
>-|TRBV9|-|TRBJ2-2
CASSPGGTGTGELFF
TGTGCCAGCAGCCCTGGGGGGACGGGCACCGGGGAGCTGTTTTTT
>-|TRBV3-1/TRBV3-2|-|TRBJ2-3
CASSQEGGGTAQYF
TGTGCCAGCAGCCAAGAAGGTGGGGGTACTGCGCAGTATTTT
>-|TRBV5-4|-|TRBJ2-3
CASSYRRAEAADTQYF
TGTGCCAGCAGCTACCGCCGGGCCGAGGCCGCAGATACGCAGTATTTT
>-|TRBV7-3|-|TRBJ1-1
CASSLSMNTEAFF
TGTGCCAGCAGCTTAAGTATGAACACTGAAGCTTTCTTT
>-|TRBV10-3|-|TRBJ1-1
CAISEGPTEAFF
TGTGCCATCAGCGAAGGGCCGACTGAAGCTTTCTTT
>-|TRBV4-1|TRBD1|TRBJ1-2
CASSPGPGGYYGYTF
TGCGCCAGCAGCCCCGGGCCAGGGGGGTACTATGGCTACACCTTC
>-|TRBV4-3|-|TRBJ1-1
CASSQDFFQKNTEAFF
TGCGCCAGCAGCCAAGACTTTTTCCAGAAGAACACTGAAGCTTTCTTT
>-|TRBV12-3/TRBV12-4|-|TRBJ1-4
CASLGFQGRLFF
TGTGCCAGTCTTGGGTTTCAGGGTCGACTGTTTTTT
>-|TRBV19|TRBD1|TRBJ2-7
CASSTIGQVYEQYF
TGTGCCAGTAGTACCATTGGACAGGTCTACGAGCAGTACTTC
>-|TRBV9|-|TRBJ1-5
CASSVNWEGNQPQHF
TGTGCCAGCAGCGTAAACTGGGAGGGCAATCAGCCCCAGCATTTT
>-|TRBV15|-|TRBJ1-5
CATSRDDQPQHF
TGTGCCACCAGCAGAGATGATCAGCCCCAGCATTTT
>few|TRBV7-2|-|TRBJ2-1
CASSRGQYNEQFF
TGTGCCAGCAGCCGAGGACAGTACAATGAGCAGTTCTTC
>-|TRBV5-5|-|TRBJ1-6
CASSTMGENSPLHF
TGTGCCAGCAGCACAATGGGAGAAAATTCACCCCTCCACTTT
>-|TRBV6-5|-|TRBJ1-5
CASSSGQQNQPQHF
TGTGCCAGCAGTTCAGGACAGCAGAATCAGCCCCAGCATTTT
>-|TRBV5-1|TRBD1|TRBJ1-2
CASSLEGQAAAYGYTF
TGCGCCAGCAGCTTAGAGGGACAGGCGGCGGCCTATGGCTACACCTTC
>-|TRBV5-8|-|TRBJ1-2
CASSLDRVLNYGYTF
TGTGCCAGCAGCTTGGACAGGGTCCTTAACTATGGCTACACCTTC
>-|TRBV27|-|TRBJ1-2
CASSLTTGPNYGYTF
TGTGCCAGCAGTCTGACTACGGGCCCGAACTATGGCTACACCTTC
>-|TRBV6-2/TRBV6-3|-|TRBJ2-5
CASSRYPRGALGETQYF
TGTGCCAGCAGCCGATACCCTCGGGGGGCCCTAGGAGAGACCCAGTACTTC
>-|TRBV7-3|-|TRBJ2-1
CASSLSNYNEQFF
TGTGCCAGCAGCTTAAGCAACTACAATGAGCAGTTCTTC
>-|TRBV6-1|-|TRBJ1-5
CASSEEGGQPQHF
TGTGCCAGCAGTGAAGAAGGAGGTCAGCCCCAGCATTTT
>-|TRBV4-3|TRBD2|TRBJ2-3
CASSPGLAGGPEDTQYF
TGCGCCAGCAGCCCTGGACTAGCGGGGGGGCCCGAAGATACGCAGTATTTT
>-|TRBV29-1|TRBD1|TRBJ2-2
CSVGERGRTGELFF
TGCAGCGTAGGAGAAAGGGGGCGAACCGGGGAGCTGTTTTTT
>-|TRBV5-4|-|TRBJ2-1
CASSQITAAEQFF
TGTGCCAGCAGCCAAATAACGGCCGCTGAGCAGTTCTTC
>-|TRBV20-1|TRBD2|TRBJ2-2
CSASGGRTSGTGELFF
TGCAGTGCTAGTGGCGGGAGGACCTCGGGCACCGGGGAGCTGTTTTTT
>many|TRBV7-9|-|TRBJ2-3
CASSSRTDTQYF
TGTGCCAGCAGCTCCCGCACAGATACGCAGTATTTT
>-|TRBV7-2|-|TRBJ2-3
CASSLEYLRDTQYF
TGTGCCAGCAGCTTAGAGTACCTAAGGGATACGCAGTATTTT
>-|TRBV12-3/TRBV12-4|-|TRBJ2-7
CASRRGIYEQYF
TGTGCCAGCAGACGGGGCATCTACGAGCAGTACTTC
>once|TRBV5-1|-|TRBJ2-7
CASSLVGGSYEQYF
TGCGCCAGCAGCTTGGTAGGGGGTTCCTACGAGCAGTACTTC
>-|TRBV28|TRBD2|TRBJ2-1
CAGSGSNEQFF
TGCGCCGGTAGCGGGTCCAATGAGCAGTTCTTC
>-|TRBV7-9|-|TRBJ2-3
CASSLEGSNTDTQYF
TGTGCCAGCAGCTTAGAAGGCAGCAACACAGATACGCAGTATTTT
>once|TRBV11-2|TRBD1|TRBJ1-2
CASSQPGQGGYTF
TGTGCCAGCAGCCAACCGGGACAGGGAGGCTACACCTTC
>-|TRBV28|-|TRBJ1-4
CASSLWVLAGPLEKLFF
TGTGCCAGCAGTTTATGGGTATTGGCCGGGCCCCTTGAAAAACTGTTTTTT
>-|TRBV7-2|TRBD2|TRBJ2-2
CASSKLAGTSGTGELFF
TGTGCCAGCAGCAAGTTAGCCGGGACTAGCGGGACCGGGGAGCTGTTTTTT
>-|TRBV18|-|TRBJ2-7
CASSPIQGVDWQYF
TGTGCCAGCTCACCAATCCAGGGCGTCGATTGGCAGTACTTC
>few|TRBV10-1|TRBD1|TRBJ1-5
CASNQDRGQPQHF
TGCGCCAGCAATCAAGACAGGGGCCAGCCCCAGCATTTT
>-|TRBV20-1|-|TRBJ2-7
CSASHYEQYF
TGCAGTGCTAGCCACTACGAGCAGTACTTC
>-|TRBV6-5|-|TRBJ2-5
CASSYGGPRWETQYF
TGTGCCAGCAGTTACGGGGGGCCGCGTTGGGAGACCCAGTACTTC
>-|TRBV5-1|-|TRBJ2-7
CASSLSAAASYEQYF
TGCGCCAGCAGCTTGTCAGCAGCGGCCTCCTACGAGCAGTACTTC
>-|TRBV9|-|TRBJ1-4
CASSVDAGHNEKLFF
TGTGCCAGCAGCGTAGATGCAGGGCACAATGAAAAACTGTTTTTT